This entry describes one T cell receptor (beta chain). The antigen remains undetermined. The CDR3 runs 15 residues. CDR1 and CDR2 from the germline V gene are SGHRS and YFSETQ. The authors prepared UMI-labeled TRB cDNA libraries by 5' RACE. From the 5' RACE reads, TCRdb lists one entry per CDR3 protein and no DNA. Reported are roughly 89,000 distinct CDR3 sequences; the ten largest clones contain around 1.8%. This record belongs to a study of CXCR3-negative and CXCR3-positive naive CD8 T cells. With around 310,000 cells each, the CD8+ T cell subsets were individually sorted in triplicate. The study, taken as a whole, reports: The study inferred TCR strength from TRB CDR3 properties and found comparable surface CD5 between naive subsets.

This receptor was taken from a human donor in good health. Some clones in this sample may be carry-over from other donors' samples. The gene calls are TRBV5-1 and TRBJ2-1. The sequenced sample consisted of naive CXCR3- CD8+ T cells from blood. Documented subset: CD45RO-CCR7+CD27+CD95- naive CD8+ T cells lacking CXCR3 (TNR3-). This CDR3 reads CASSLDLGSYNEQFF. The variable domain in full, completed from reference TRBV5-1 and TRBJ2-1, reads KAGVTQTPRYLIKTRGQQVTLSCSPISGHRSVSWYQQTPGQGLQFLFEYFSETQRNKGNFPGRFSGRQFSNSRSEMNVSTLELGDSALYLCASSLDLGSYNEQFFGPGTRLTVL.